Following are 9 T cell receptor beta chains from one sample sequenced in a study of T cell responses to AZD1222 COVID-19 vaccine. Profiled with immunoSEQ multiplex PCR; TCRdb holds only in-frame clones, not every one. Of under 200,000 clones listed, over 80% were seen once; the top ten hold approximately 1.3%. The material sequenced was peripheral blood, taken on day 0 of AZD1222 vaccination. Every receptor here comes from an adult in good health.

The CDR3 coding sequence is TGTGCCAGCCGGCCCCGGGACCACTCCTACGAGCAGTACTTC. Translating it yields CASRPRDHSYEQYF. This chain uses TRBV18 with TRBJ2-7, with D perhaps assigned TRBD1 or TRBD2 (5 bases each). Germline lookup yields CDR1 KGHSH and CDR2 LQKENI. The CDR3 has 14 residues. V gave up 8 bases and J gave up 0 bases, with 14 bases separating them.

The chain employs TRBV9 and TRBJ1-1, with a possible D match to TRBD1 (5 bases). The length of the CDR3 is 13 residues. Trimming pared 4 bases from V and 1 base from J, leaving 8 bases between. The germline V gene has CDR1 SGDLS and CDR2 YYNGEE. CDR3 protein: CASSLGQNTEAFF. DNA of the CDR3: TGTGCCAGCAGCCTCGGACAGAACACTGAAGCTTTCTTT.

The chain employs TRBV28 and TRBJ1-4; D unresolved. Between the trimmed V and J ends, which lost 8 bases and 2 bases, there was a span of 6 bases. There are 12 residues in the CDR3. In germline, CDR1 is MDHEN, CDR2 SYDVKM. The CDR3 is CASRTTNEKLFF. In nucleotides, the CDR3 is TGTGCCAGCCGAACTACTAATGAAAAACTGTTTTTT.

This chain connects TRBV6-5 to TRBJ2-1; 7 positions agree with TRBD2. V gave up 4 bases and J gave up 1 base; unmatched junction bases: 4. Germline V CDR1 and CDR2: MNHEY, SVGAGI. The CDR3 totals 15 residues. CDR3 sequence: CASSSYGGSYNEQFF. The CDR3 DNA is TGTGCCAGCAGTTCGTACGGGGGGTCCTACAATGAGCAGTTCTTC.

The CDR3 DNA reads TGTGCCAGCAGTTTTACAGGACAGGTGAACACTGAAGCTTTCTTT. The encoded protein is CASSFTGQVNTEAFF. This sequence joins TRBV27 and TRBJ1-1; 7 positions match TRBD1. CDR3 size: 15 residues. The V gene end was trimmed by 3 bases and the J gene end by 0 bases; junction bases not matched to a gene: 4. Germline CDR1 MNHEY, CDR2 SMNVEV (reference sequence).

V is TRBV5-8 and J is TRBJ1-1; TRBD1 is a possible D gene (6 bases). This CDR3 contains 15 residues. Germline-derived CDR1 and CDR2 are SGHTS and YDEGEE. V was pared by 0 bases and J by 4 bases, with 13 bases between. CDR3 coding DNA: TGTGCCAGCAGCTTGGGACAGGCGGATAGCACTGAAGCTTTCTTT. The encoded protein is CASSLGQADSTEAFF.

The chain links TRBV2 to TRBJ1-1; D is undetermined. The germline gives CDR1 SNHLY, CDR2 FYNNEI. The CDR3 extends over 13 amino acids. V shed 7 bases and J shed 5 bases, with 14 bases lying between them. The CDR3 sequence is CASISGVPTEAFF. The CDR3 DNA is TGTGCCAGCATTTCGGGAGTCCCGACTGAAGCTTTCTTT.

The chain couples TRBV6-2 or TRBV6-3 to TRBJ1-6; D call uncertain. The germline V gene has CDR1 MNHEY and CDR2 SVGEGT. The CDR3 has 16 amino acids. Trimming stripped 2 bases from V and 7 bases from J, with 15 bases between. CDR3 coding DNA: TGTGCCAGCAGTTACCCTGTTGGGAGGGCGAATTCACCCCTCCACTTT. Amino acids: CASSYPVGRANSPLHF.

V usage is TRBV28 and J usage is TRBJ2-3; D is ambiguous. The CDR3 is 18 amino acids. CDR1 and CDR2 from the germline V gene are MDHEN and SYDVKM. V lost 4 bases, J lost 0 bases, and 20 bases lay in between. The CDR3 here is CASSSNTRLLQSTDTQYF. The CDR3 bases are TGTGCCAGCAGTTCGAACACGCGACTCCTCCAAAGCACAGATACGCAGTATTTT.